This TCR beta chain was retrieved from a study of cytomegalovirus exposure and HLA in healthy donors. This CDR3 has 16 residues. CDR1 is SGHVS and CDR2 is FQNEAQ in the germline V gene. Trimming cost V 3 bases and J 2 bases; bases outside gene matches: 7. Primers: 60 Vbeta forward and 13 Jbeta reverse. Method: immunoSEQ multiplex PCR; TCRdb's copy keeps in-frame clones and lacks some. The sample carries 80,000 to 130,000 clones, under 80% recorded once. The J gene is TRBJ2-1, the V gene TRBV7-8; the match to TRBD2 covers 7 bases. Sequencing was performed on PBMCs. This sequence was found in a woman aged 18-29 years in good health and CMV-seropositive. The CDR3 DNA follows: TGTGCCAGCAGCTTCTGGGGGAGGGGCCCCTACAATGAGCAGTTCTTC. Protein: CASSFWGRGPYNEQFF.